A single sample gave rise to the 5 T cell receptor beta chains below, sequenced in a study of T cell repertoires in cytomegalovirus infection. Via MiXCR, TCRdb re-called the reads, giving one row per CDR3 protein. The sample has about 83,000 distinct CDR3 sequences; 29% are singletons. No cognate antigen is known for these TCRs. This specimen was CD8+ T cells from cultured PBMCs, taken from culture after CMV antigen stimulation. All receptors derive from a human donor in good health (CMV status not recorded). Some clones in this sample may be carry-over from other donors' samples.

This clonotype was seen a few times. The gene calls are TRBV10-3 and TRBJ1-1, with D hard to call. The CDR3 runs to 16 residues. Trimming shortened V by 0 bases and J by 1 base, and 12 bases separated the two germline ends. The V gene's germline CDR1 is ENHRY and CDR2 SYGVKD. The CDR3 loop reads CAISESKVRPNTEAFF. DNA of the CDR3: TGTGCCATCAGTGAGTCGAAGGTTCGGCCGAACACTGAAGCTTTCTTT.

The chain employs TRBV28 and TRBJ1-1; D remains unclear. V was trimmed by 2 bases and J by 0 bases, leaving 10 bases between them. The germline CDR1 and CDR2 sequences are MDHEN and SYDVKM. The CDR3 runs 15 residues. This CDR3 reads CASSLMTKMNTEAFF. CDR3 nucleotides: TGTGCCAGCAGTTTAATGACAAAGATGAACACTGAAGCTTTCTTT. Full variable domain (rest looked up from reference TRBV28 and TRBJ1-1): DVKVTQSSRYLVKRTGEKVFLECVQDMDHENMFWYRQDPGLGLRLIYFSYDVKMKEKGDIPEGYSVSREKKERFSLILESASTNQTSMYLCASSLMTKMNTEAFFGQGTRLTVV.

The rearrangement uses TRBV28 and TRBJ1-2; the D gene is possibly TRBD1 (6 bases). The V and J ends lost 1 base and 2 bases respectively, with 17 bases between them. The CDR3 length is 17 residues. CDR1 is MDHEN and CDR2 is SYDVKM in the germline V gene. The CDR3 is CASSLSEMDSTNYGYTF. In nucleotides, the CDR3 is TGTGCCAGCAGTTTATCTGAGATGGACAGTACCAACTATGGCTACACCTTC.

Concerning this clonotype: A read error is possible here, since a much larger clone lies one base away. This chain joins TRBV18 and TRBJ1-2, with 8 bases that match TRBD1. Germline V gene sequence: CDR1 KGHSH, CDR2 LQKENI. This CDR3 spans 14 amino acids. In nucleotides, the CDR3 is TGTGCCAGCTCACCACTCAGGGGGCCAGGTGGCTGCACCTTC. Translating gives CASSPLRGPGGCTF.

The chain carries TRBV5-1 and TRBJ2-7; D call uncertain. The CDR3 covers 14 residues. Germline loops: CDR1 SGHRS, CDR2 YFSETQ. The V gene lost 2 bases and the J gene lost 0 bases, with 9 bases spanning the gap. The CDR3 DNA is TGCGCCAGCAGCTTTACAGTAAACTCCTACGAGCAGTACTTC. This codes for CASSFTVNSYEQYF.